The sequence of this TCR beta chain was determined in a study of tumor and adjacent non-tumor tissue in lung cancer. The template was RNA from unsorted bulk tissue. More than 3 cm separated this lung sample from the edge of the tumor. Three rounds of nested PCR, following a modified ARM-PCR protocol, produced the TCRbeta library. TCRdb called the multiplex PCR reads again in MiXCR, with one record for every CDR3 protein. The sample holds about 110,000 distinct CDR3 sequences, around 57% seen once. Deletions cut 3 bases from V and 4 bases from J, with 13 bases between. Germline V gives CDR1 MNHNS, CDR2 SASEGT. The CDR3 sequence is 15 residues long. Many counts were recorded for this clonotype.

V gene TRBV6-1 combines with J gene TRBJ2-1; D is perhaps TRBD1 or TRBD2 (6 bases each). This receptor was taken from a man in his fifties or sixties with non-small cell lung cancer. The specimen sequenced was distant non-tumor lung tissue. CDR3 residues: CASSETGGSYNEQFF. The CDR3 bases are TGTGCCAGCAGTGAGACCGGGGGCTCGTACAATGAGCAGTTCTTC.